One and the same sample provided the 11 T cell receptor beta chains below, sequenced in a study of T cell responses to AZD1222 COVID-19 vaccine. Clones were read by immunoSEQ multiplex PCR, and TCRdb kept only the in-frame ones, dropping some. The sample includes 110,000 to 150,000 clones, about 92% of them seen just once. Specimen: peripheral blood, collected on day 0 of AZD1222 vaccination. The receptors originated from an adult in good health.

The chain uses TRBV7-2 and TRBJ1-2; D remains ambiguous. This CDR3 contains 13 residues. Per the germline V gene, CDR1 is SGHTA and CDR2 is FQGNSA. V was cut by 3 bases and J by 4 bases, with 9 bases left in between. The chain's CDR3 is CASSFSSSYGYTF. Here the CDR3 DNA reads TGTGCCAGCAGCTTCTCCTCTAGCTATGGCTACACCTTC. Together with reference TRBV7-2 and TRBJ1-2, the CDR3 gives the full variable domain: GAGVSQSPSNKVTEKGKDVELRCDPISGHTALYWYRQSLGQGLEFLIYFQGNSAPDKSGLPSDRFSAERTGGSVSTLTIQRTQQEDSAVYLCASSFSSSYGYTFGSGTRLTVV.

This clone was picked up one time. The DNA for the CDR3 is TGTGCCAGCAGTTCCGGGCCGGGGGTGAATGAGCAGTTCTTC. Protein sequence: CASSSGPGVNEQFF. The chain links TRBV2 to TRBJ2-1, with a weak D call TRBD2 (6 bases). With 5 bases removed from V and 7 bases from J, the gap between germline ends came to 15 bases. The germline gives CDR1 SNHLY, CDR2 FYNNEI. The CDR3 runs 14 residues.

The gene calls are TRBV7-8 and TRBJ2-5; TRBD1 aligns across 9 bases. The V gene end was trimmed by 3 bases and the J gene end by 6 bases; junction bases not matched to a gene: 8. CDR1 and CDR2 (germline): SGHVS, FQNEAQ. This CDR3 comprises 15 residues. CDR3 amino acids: CASSLELGQGKTQYF. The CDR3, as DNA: TGTGCCAGCAGCTTGGAGTTGGGACAGGGAAAGACCCAGTACTTC.

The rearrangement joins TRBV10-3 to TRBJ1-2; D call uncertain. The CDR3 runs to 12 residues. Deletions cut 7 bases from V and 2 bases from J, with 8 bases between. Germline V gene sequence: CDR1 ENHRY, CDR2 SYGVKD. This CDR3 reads CAINSPNYGYTF. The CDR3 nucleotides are TGTGCCATCAACAGCCCAAACTATGGCTACACCTTC.

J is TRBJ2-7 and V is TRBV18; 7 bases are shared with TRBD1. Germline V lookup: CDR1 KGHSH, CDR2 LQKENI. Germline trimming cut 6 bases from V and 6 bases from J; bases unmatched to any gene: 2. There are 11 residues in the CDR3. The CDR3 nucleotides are TGTGCCAGCTCCACAGGGGTCGAGCAGTACTTC. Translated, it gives CASSTGVEQYF.

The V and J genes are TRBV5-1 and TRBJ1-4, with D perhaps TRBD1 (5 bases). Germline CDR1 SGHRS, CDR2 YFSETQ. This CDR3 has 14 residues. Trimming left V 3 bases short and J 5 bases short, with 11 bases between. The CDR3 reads CASSSGRLNEKLFF. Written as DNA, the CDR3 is TGCGCCAGCAGCTCGGGACGGTTAAATGAAAAACTGTTTTTT.

This CDR3 reads CASSLDRQGAGSPLHF. CDR3 in DNA: TGCGCCAGCAGCTTGGACCGACAGGGGGCAGGATCACCCCTCCACTTT. The chain links TRBV5-1 to TRBJ1-6, with 10 bases matching TRBD1. The junction had 7 bases not matched to a gene; V was cut back by 0 bases and J by 10 bases. The CDR3 contains 16 residues. The germline V gene has CDR1 SGHRS and CDR2 YFSETQ.

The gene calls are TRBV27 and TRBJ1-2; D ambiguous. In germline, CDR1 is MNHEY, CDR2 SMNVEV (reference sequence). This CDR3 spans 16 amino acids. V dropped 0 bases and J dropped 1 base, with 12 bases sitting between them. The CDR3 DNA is TGTGCCAGCAGTTTATCGGCCGGGAGGAGTAACTATGGCTACACCTTC. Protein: CASSLSAGRSNYGYTF.

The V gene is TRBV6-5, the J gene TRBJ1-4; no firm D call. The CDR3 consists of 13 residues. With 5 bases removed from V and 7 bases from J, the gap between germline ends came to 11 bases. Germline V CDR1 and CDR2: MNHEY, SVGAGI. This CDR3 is CASSRSTGEKLFF. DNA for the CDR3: TGTGCCAGCAGTCGGAGTACGGGTGAAAAACTGTTTTTT.

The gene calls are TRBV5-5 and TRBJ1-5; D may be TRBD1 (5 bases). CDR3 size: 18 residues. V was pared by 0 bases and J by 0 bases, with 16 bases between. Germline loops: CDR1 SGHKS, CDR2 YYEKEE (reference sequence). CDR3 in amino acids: CASSLDLQGGPSNQPQHF. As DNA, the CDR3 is TGTGCCAGCAGCTTGGATCTGCAGGGAGGGCCTAGCAATCAGCCCCAGCATTTT.

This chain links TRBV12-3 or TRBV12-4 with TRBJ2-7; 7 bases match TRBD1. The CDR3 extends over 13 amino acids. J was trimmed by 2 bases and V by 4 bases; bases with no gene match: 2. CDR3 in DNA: TGTGCCAGCAGTTGGACAGGTCCCTACGAGCAGTACTTC. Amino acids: CASSWTGPYEQYF.